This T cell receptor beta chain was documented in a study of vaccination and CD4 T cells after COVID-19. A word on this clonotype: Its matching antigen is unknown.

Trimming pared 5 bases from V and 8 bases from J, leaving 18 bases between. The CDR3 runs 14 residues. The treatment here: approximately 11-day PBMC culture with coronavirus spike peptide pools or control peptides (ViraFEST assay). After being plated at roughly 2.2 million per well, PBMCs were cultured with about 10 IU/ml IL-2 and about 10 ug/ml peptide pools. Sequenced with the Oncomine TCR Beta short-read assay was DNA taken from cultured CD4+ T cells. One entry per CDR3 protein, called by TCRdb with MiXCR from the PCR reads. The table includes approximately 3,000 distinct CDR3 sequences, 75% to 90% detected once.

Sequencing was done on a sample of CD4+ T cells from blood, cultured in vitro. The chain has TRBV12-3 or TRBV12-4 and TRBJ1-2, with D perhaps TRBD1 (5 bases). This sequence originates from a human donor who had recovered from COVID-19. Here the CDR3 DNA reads TGTGCCAGCAGTCCCTCCGGGCAGGGTTACGGCTACACCTTC. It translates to CASSPSGQGYGYTF.